This TCR beta chain was identified in a study of CD8 T cells in Susac syndrome (dated by TCRdb to the late 2010s). Background on the whole study: Repertoire sequencing was used to test whether CD8+ T cell activation and differentiation in Susac syndrome was antigen driven. Results the study describes overall, beyond this receptor: The TCR sequencing and HLA analysis was acknowledged to have included a relatively small number of individuals.

In the case of this clonotype: This clone's antigen is unknown. No quality values exist for individual bases; no much larger clone is one base distant.

RNA was extracted using the RNeasy kit, and about 0.45 to 1 ug of the RNA was reverse transcribed with random hexamers. TCR beta CDR3 regions were amplified with the immunoSEQ multiplex PCR assay covering 54 Vbeta and 13 Jbeta segments. PCR amplification bias was corrected using a synthetic template baseline for primer optimization and computational correction. As for the original processing: Only productive sequences were kept, with reads annotated to V, D and J genes according to IMGT and analyzed in immunoSEQ Analyzer. To calculate clonality, Shannon entropy was normalized by log2 of the number of productive unique sequences and then subtracted from one. For each patient and control, public and private clones were evaluated within the 100 most prevalent clones. Clones were defined as Susac-specific when absent from the healthy and MS cohorts, from about a thousand published viral clones and from other ImmuneACCESS disease sequences. TCRdb redid the processing of the public reads, applying fastp at Q25 and MiXCR, and retained in-frame beta chains. Merged by CDR3 protein, the rows form single entries marked with the most common genes and DNA. The V and J calls, along with clone size, are taken from TCRdb and not from the paper's own processing. Across this sample there are 90,000 to 150,000 distinct CDR3 sequences, with 94% seen only once. In total, the top ten clones hold more than 0.09% of the sample.

After removal of 0 bases from V and 7 bases from J, the junction retains 2 bases not matched to a gene. Looking up the germline V gene yields CDR1 SGHRS and CDR2 YFSETQ. CDR3 length: 14 amino acids, cysteine to phenylalanine. CDR3 DNA is the only sequence kept; it has 42 bases, read in frame from the first base. High-throughput TCR beta sequencing profiled peripheral blood CD8+ and CD4+ T cells from healthy donors, Susac syndrome patients and multiple sclerosis patients. The healthy donors served as controls matched for age and sex. CD8+ TEMRA cells were enriched by FACS, while bulk CD8+ and CD4+ T cells were purified by magnetic negative isolation. Blood was drawn into EDTA tubes, processed within 24 hours, and PBMCs were isolated by density gradient centrifugation. PBMCs intended for TCR sequencing were cryopreserved in liquid nitrogen and thawed later in a water bath at 37 degrees C. A purity of at least 90% was achieved for sorted or isolated CD4+, CD8+ and CD8+ TEMRA cells.

The sequenced material came from CD4+ T cells from PBMCs. Here the chain combines TRBV5-1 and TRBJ1-4, with 8 bases in between that match TRBD1. The clonotype was recovered from a human donor in good health. The nucleotide sequence is TGCGCCAGCAGCTTGGGCCAGGGGGCTGAAAAACTGTTTTTT. This is translated as CASSLGQGAEKLFF.